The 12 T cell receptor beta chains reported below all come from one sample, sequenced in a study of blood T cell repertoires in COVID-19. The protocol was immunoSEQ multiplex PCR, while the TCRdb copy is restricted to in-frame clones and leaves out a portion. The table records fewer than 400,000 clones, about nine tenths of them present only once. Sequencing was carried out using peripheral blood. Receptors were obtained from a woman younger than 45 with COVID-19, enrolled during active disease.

CDR3 region: CASSLALTRTGAFTDTQYF. CDR3 DNA sequence: TGTGCCAGCAGCTTAGCCCTCACCCGGACAGGGGCCTTCACAGATACGCAGTATTTT. The rearrangement links TRBV7-9 to TRBJ2-3; 9 bases are a match to TRBD1. Germline V CDR1 and CDR2: SEHNR, FQNEAQ (reference sequence). This CDR3 spans 19 amino acids. V lost 0 bases to trimming and J lost 2 bases; unmatched junction nucleotides: 12.

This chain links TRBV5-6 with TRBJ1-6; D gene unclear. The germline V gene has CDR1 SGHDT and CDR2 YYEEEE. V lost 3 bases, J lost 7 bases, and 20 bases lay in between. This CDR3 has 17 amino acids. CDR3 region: CASSSGGRMSANSPLHF. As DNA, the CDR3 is TGTGCCAGCAGCTCGGGAGGTAGAATGTCGGCCAATTCACCCCTCCACTTT.

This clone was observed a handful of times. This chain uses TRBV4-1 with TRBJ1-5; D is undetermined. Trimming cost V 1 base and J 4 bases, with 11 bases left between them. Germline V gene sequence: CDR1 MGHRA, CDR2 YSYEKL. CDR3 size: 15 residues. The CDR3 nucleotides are TGCGCCAGCAGCCAAGCCCCGGTGAGGAATCAGCCCCAGCATTTT. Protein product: CASSQAPVRNQPQHF.

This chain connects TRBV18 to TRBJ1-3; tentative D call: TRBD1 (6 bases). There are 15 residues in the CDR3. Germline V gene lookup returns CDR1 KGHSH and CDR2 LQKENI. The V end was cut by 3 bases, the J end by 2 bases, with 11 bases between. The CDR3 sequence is CASSPPTGPGNTIYF. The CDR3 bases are TGTGCCAGCTCACCGCCGACAGGACCTGGAAACACCATATATTTT.

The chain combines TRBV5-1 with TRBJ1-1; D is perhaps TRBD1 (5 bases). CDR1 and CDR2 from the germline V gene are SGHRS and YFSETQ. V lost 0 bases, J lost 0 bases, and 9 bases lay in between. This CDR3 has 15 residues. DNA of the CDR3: TGCGCCAGCAGCTTGGGGGGCGCATTGAACACTGAAGCTTTCTTT. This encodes CASSLGGALNTEAFF.

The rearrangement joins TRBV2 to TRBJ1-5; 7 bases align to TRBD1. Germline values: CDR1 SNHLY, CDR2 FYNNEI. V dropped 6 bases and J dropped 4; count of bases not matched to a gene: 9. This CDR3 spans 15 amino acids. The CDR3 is CASRAAGTVNQPQHF. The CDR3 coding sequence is TGTGCCAGCAGGGCAGCCGGGACAGTTAATCAGCCCCAGCATTTT.

The CDR3 nucleotides read TGCAGTGCTGAAAGTCCAGGGGAAGCTTTCTTT. Amino acids: CSAESPGEAFF. This sequence joins TRBV20-1 and TRBJ1-1, with D tentatively TRBD1 (5 bases). The CDR3 totals 11 residues. Germline V CDR1 and CDR2: DFQATT, SNEGSKA (reference sequence). The V gene lost 5 bases and the J gene lost 8 bases, with 12 bases spanning the gap.

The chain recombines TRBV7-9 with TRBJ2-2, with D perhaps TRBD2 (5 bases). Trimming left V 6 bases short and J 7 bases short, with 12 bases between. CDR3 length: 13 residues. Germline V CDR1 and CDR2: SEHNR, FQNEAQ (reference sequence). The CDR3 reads CASSQMGSGELFF. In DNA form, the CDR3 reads TGTGCCAGCAGTCAGATGGGGAGCGGGGAGCTGTTTTTT.

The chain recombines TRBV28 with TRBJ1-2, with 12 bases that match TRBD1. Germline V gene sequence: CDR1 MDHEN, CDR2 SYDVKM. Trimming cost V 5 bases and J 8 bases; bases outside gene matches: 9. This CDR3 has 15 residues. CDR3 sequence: CASSGPGTGGDGYTF. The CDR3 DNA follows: TGTGCCAGCAGTGGACCCGGGACAGGGGGCGACGGCTACACCTTC.

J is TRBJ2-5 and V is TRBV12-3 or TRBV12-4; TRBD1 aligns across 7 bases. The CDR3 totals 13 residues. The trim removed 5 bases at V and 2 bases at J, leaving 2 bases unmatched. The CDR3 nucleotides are TGTGCCAGCAGTCGGGACAGTCAAGAGACCCAGTACTTC. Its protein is CASSRDSQETQYF.

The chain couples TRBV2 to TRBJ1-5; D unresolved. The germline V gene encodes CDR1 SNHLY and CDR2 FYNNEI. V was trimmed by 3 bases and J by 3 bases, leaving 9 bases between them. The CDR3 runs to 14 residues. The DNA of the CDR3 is TGTGCCAGCAGTGATAGTAGCTTCAATCAGCCCCAGCATTTT. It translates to CASSDSSFNQPQHF.

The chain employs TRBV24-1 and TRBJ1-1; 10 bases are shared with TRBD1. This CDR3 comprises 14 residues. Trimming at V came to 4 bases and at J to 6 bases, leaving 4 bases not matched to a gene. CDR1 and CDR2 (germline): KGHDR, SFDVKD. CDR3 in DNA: TGTGCCACCAGTGACCCCGGACAGGGGGCTGAAGCTTTCTTT. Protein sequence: CATSDPGQGAEAFF.